This TCR beta chain comes out of a study of T-cell memory formation after mild COVID-19. Study-wide results and caveats: Clones shrinking from day 15 to 85 showed even CD4/CD8 mixes; later expanders tilted CD4+. For second-wave clones that peaked at day 37, SARS-CoV-2 specificity went unverified. Clones which contracted sat mainly in CM and EM if CD4+, and in EMRA if CD8+.

In regard to this clonotype: The antigen is undetermined.

Sample barcodes and UMIs were carried by the TCR alpha and TCR beta cDNA libraries that 5'RACE generated with constant-segment primers. From the 5' RACE reads, TCRdb called clonotypes with MiXCR, one entry per CDR3 protein. The sample consists of 290,000 or so distinct CDR3 sequences, approximately 19% of them appearing once. What was sequenced was PBMCs or a T cell subset sorted from them (not recorded which). This receptor was obtained from a man between 18 and 35 years old who had mild COVID-19 (a few samples of this study predate the infection). Cell type and time point are not known.

CDR3 sequence reads: CASSSTGGPNTQYF. Here the CDR3 DNA reads TGTGCCAGCAGCTCGACAGGGGGCCCAAATACGCAGTATTTT. The chain links TRBV6-2 or TRBV6-3 to TRBJ2-3; the match to TRBD1 covers 10 bases. This CDR3 has 14 residues. CDR1 is MNHEY and CDR2 is SVGEGT in the germline V gene. The J segment lost 7 bases and the V segment lost 6 bases, leaving 7 bases of the junction unmatched.